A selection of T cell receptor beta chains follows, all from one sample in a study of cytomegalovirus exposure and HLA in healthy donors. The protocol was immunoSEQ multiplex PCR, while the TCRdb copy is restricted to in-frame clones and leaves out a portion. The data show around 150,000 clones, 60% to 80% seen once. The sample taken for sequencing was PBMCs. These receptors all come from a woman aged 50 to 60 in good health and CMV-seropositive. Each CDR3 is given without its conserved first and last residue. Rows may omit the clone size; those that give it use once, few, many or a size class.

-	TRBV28	ASSLHSGDANTQY
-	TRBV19	ASSNPGLSNQPQH
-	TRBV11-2	ASSLYRGGPETQY
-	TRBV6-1	ASSENGLDTQY
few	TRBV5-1	ASSLTSGLFQY
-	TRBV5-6	ASSRDSYSNQPQH
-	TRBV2	ASSVGTGPAKDTGELF
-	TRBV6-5	ASSATGGRYEQY
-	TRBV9	ASSRTGQGDSYEQY
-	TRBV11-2	ASSPWGGLSTDTQY
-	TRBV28	ASSLGQSNSPLH
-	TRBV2	ASSAGRGTGELF
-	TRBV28	ASSLFGTGGNSPLH
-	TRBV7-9	ASGRGGGYNEQF
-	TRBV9	ASSVASPSDEQF
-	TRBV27	ASSLGAISYEQY
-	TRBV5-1	ASSLVGQGGNEQF
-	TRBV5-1	ASSEDRDNEQF
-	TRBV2	ASSKTGGQQPQH
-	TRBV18	ASSLGQASHQPQH
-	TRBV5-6	ASSQHENYGYT
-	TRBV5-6	ASSLSGNQETQY
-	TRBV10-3	AISGGRSGRTGNEQF
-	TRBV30	AWTGSSRTEAF
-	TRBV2	ASSEYRGSAGQPQH
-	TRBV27	ASSLVPGTEAF
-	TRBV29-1	SVGEGVHGYT
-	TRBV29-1	SAGTNYNEQF
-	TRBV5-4	ASSFSGSEWYEQY
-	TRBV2	ASMRVPGQTSYEQY
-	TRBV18	ASSSDRGHGGYT
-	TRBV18	ASSPPRGTGGGEQY
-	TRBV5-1	ASRNSGLPNYGYT
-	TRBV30	AWSSQGTGELF
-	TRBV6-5	ASSTPGDGNTIY
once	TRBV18	ASSPPSRSQETQY
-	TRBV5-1	ASSTGQGNTEAF
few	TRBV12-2	ASRTQDGTNYGYT
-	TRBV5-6	ASSSRTKGLYQPQH
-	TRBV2	ASRNSRSGKLF
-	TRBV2	ASRGQGASSYEQY
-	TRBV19	ASSITGTAYNEQF
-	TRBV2	ASRTGGIYNEQF
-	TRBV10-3	AISEPSTDTQY
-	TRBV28	ASSPPGQGSYEQY
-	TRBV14	ASSQGDRGLRQETQY
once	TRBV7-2	ASSVGDRGADTQY
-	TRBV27	ASSWRGRGYEQY
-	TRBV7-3	ASSSLSGASYNEQF
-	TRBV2	ASSVGRGQETQY
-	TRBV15	ATSRGGTDTQY
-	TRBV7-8	ASSLTRFTTSSYNEQF